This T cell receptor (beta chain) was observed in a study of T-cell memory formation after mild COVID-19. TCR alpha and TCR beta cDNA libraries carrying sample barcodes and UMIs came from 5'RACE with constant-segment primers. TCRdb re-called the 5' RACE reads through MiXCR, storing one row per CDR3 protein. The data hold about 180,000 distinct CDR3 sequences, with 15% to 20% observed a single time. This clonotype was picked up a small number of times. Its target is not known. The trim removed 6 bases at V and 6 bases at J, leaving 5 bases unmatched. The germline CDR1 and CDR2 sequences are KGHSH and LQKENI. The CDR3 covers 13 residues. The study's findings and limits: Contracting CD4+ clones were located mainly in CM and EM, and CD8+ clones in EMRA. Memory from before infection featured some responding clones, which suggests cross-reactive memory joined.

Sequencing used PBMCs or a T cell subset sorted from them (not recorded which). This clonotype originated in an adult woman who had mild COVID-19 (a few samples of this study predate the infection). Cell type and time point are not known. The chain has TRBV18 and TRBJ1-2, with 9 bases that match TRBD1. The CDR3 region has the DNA TGTGCCAGCTCCATCCGGGACAGGGATGGCTACACCTTC. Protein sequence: CASSIRDRDGYTF.